These 28 T cell receptor beta chains share one sample of origin, sequenced in a study of T cell changes during pregnancy in multiple sclerosis. Sequenced by immunoSEQ multiplex PCR; TCRdb stores in-frame clones only, minus some. The sample carries about 100,000 clones, roughly 90% recorded once. Specimen: peripheral blood, collected after pregnancy. These receptors were taken from a female donor with multiple sclerosis, enrolled in a pregnancy study.

The rearrangement joins TRBV7-2 to TRBJ2-7; D ambiguous. Germline V gene lookup returns CDR1 SGHTA and CDR2 FQGNSA. The CDR3 has 14 amino acids. Trimming removed 1 base from V and 3 bases from J, with 10 bases in between. The CDR3 region has the DNA TGTGCCAGCAGCTTAGACGGTAACCTCTACGAGCAGTACTTC. This gives the protein CASSLDGNLYEQYF. Looking up the rest from reference TRBV7-2 and TRBJ2-7 gives the full variable domain: GAGVSQSPSNKVTEKGKDVELRCDPISGHTALYWYRQSLGQGLEFLIYFQGNSAPDKSGLPSDRFSAERTGGSVSTLTIQRTQQEDSAVYLCASSLDGNLYEQYFGPGTRLTVT.

The rearrangement uses TRBV18 and TRBJ1-1; D is perhaps TRBD1 (5 bases). The CDR3 contains 14 residues. CDR1 is KGHSH and CDR2 is LQKENI in the germline V gene. The germline V and J ends were trimmed by 3 bases and 1 base, with 9 bases remaining between them. In DNA form, the CDR3 reads TGTGCCAGCTCACCCCAAACAGGGAACACTGAAGCTTTCTTT. Residues: CASSPQTGNTEAFF. Variable domain in full (rest from reference TRBV18 and TRBJ1-1): NAGVMQNPRHLVRRRGQEARLRCSPMKGHSHVYWYRQLPEEGLKFMVYLQKENIIDESGMPKERFSAEFPKEGPSILRIQQVVRGDSAAYFCASSPQTGNTEAFFGQGTRLTVV.

The chain uses TRBV10-3 and TRBJ2-7, with TRBD2 matching 9 bases. V shed 5 bases and J 7 bases; nucleotides not matched to a gene: 12. The CDR3 totals 15 residues. CDR1 and CDR2 from the germline V gene are ENHRY and SYGVKD. The CDR3 protein is CAISTVAGAPGEQYF. The CDR3, as DNA: TGTGCCATCAGTACAGTAGCGGGAGCCCCGGGAGAGCAGTACTTC.

The V gene is TRBV5-1, the J gene TRBJ1-5; D is undetermined. The CDR3 totals 14 residues. The germline V gene has CDR1 SGHRS and CDR2 YFSETQ. V was clipped by 4 bases and J by 0 bases, with 8 bases between them. The CDR3 sequence is CASSQTPSNQPQHF. CDR3 bases: TGCGCCAGCAGCCAGACACCTAGCAATCAGCCCCAGCATTTT.

This chain links TRBV7-3 with TRBJ2-3, with a possible D match to TRBD1 (5 bases). V was cut by 5 bases and J by 6 bases, with 9 bases left in between. The CDR3 is 12 residues long. CDR1 and CDR2 from the germline V gene are SGHTA and FQGTGA. CDR3 bases: TGTGCCAGCAGCCAAGGGGCGGATACGCAGTATTTT. Protein sequence: CASSQGADTQYF.

This clone showed up just a few times. The chain joins TRBV2 to TRBJ2-7, with D possibly TRBD1 on 5 matching bases. Germline CDR1 SNHLY, CDR2 FYNNEI. The CDR3 is made up of 13 amino acids. V was shortened by 4 bases and J by 5 bases, with 12 bases between the two germline ends. CDR3 bases: TGTGCCAGCAGTGTTCGACAGACGGACGAGCAGTACTTC. This gives the protein CASSVRQTDEQYF.

The rearrangement joins TRBV2 to TRBJ1-1; perhaps TRBD1 as D (6 bases). This CDR3 spans 15 amino acids. V lost 6 bases to trimming and J lost 1 base, with 15 bases between them. In germline, CDR1 is SNHLY, CDR2 FYNNEI. DNA for the CDR3: TGTGCCAGCAGGGCACATCGGACAGAGAACACTGAAGCTTTCTTT. Translation: CASRAHRTENTEAFF.

J is TRBJ2-3 and V is TRBV13; 8 nucleotides agree with TRBD2. The V gene's germline CDR1 is PRHDT and CDR2 FYEKMQ (reference sequence). The V gene end was trimmed by 8 bases and the J gene end by 0 bases; junction bases not matched to a gene: 4. CDR3 length: 14 amino acids. CDR3 DNA: TGTGCCAGCGAGGCTAGCGGGAGCACAGATACGCAGTATTTT. The encoded protein is CASEASGSTDTQYF.

V gene TRBV29-1 combines with J gene TRBJ2-5; 14 bases align to TRBD2. Germline-derived CDR1 and CDR2 are SQVTM and ANQGSEA. The CDR3 has 17 residues. Trimming at V came to 3 bases and at J to 4 bases, leaving 10 bases not matched to a gene. The CDR3 DNA is TGCAGCGTTGAGAAGGGGGCCGGGACTAGCGGGAGAGAGACCCAGTACTTC. It encodes CSVEKGAGTSGRETQYF.

The chain recombines TRBV5-1 with TRBJ2-7; D might be TRBD2 (6 bases). There are 14 residues in the CDR3. Germline V CDR1 and CDR2: SGHRS, YFSETQ. The V and J ends lost 1 base and 6 bases respectively, with 14 bases between them. CDR3 amino acids: CASSLLGGQGEQYF. CDR3 nucleotides: TGCGCCAGCAGCTTGTTGGGGGGTCAGGGCGAGCAGTACTTC.

For the CDR3, the DNA is TGTGCCAGCAGCTTACAGACACTCAGCAATCAGCCCCAGCATTTT. Translated: CASSLQTLSNQPQHF. V and J are TRBV11-3 and TRBJ1-5; D unclear. The CDR3 runs to 15 residues. V was trimmed by 2 bases and J by 1 base, leaving 9 bases between them. CDR1 SGHNT and CDR2 YENEEA come from the germline V gene.

The chain couples TRBV9 to TRBJ2-7; 9 positions agree with TRBD2. CDR3 length: 15 amino acids. V was pared by 1 base and J by 6 bases, with 8 bases of the junction left unmatched. CDR1 is SGDLS and CDR2 is YYNGEE in the germline V gene. The CDR3 reads CASSVRASGTGEQYF. CDR3 bases: TGTGCCAGCAGCGTAAGGGCTAGCGGGACGGGCGAGCAGTACTTC.

This sequence joins TRBV29-1 and TRBJ2-3; D unclear. Between the trimmed V and J ends, which lost 7 bases and 1 base, there was a span of 15 bases. The CDR3 has 14 residues. CDR1 and CDR2 from the germline V gene are SQVTM and ANQGSEA. CDR3 region: CSAVGLPRTDTQYF. CDR3 coding DNA: TGCAGCGCGGTGGGCCTACCCCGCACAGATACGCAGTATTTT.

The CDR3 DNA reads as TGTGCCAGCAGCGTAGGACGGGGTGGAGCTTTCTTT. It specifies CASSVGRGGAFF. The chain combines TRBV9 with TRBJ1-1, with D uncertain. CDR3 length equals 12 residues. Germline V gene data show CDR1 as SGDLS and CDR2 as YYNGEE. The V and J ends lost 0 bases and 10 bases respectively, with 10 bases between them.

The chain combines TRBV4-1 with TRBJ2-4, with D perhaps TRBD2 (6 bases). The V and J ends lost 4 bases and 11 bases respectively, with 18 bases between them. The CDR3 consists of 14 residues. CDR1 and CDR2 from the germline V gene are MGHRA and YSYEKL. CDR3 bases: TGCGCCAGCAGCCCCGAGGAGGGAGCCCTGCTTCAGTACTTC. Translation gives CASSPEEGALLQYF.

The V gene is TRBV19, the J gene TRBJ2-2, with 7 bases that match TRBD2. The CDR3 length is 13 residues. Per the germline V gene, CDR1 is LNHDA and CDR2 is SQIVND (reference sequence). With V trimmed by 6 bases and J by 5 bases, 3 bases remained unmatched. CDR3 sequence (DNA): TGTGCCAGTAGACTAGCGTTAACCGGGGAGCTGTTTTTT. Translating gives CASRLALTGELFF.

The J gene is TRBJ2-5, the V gene TRBV5-1; TRBD2 is a possible D gene (7 bases). The V gene's germline CDR1 is SGHRS and CDR2 YFSETQ. There are 16 residues in the CDR3. Between the trimmed V and J ends, which lost 0 bases and 5 bases, there was a span of 17 bases. The CDR3 DNA reads as TGCGCCAGCAGCTTGGCCGCGGGGGCGAATGTGGAGACCCAGTACTTC. It translates to CASSLAAGANVETQYF.

The chain uses TRBV25-1 and TRBJ2-2; 8 positions match TRBD2. The CDR3 loop spans 17 amino acids. Germline loops: CDR1 MGHDK, CDR2 SYGVNS. Trimming took 3 bases from V and 2 from J; bases not matched to a gene: 8. The CDR3 DNA reads as TGTGCCAGCAGTGAGCCGGGACTAGGGAAAAACACCGGGGAGCTGTTTTTT. Amino acid sequence: CASSEPGLGKNTGELFF.

J is TRBJ1-1 and V is TRBV30; maybe TRBD1 (5 bases). Germline-derived CDR1 and CDR2 are GTSNPN and SVGIG (reference sequence). The CDR3 is made up of 15 amino acids. V was clipped by 1 base and J by 2 bases, with 14 bases between them. This CDR3 reads CAWSGQGGLNTEAFF. CDR3 nucleotide sequence: TGTGCCTGGAGTGGGCAGGGCGGACTAAACACTGAAGCTTTCTTT.

This chain connects TRBV5-1 to TRBJ1-1, with D possibly being TRBD1 (6 bases). The V end lost 3 bases, the J end lost 8 bases, and 11 bases lay between the germline ends. The CDR3 is 12 amino acids. Per germline, CDR1 SGHRS and CDR2 YFSETQ. In DNA form, the CDR3 reads TGCGCCAGCAGCTGGTCAGGGGAGGAAGCTTTCTTT. Translating gives CASSWSGEEAFF.

This clone was seen a single time. The chain links TRBV27 to TRBJ2-1, with 12 bases matching TRBD2. Trimming at V came to 2 bases and at J to 8 bases, leaving 4 bases not matched to a gene. Germline CDR1 reads MNHEY; CDR2 reads SMNVEV (reference sequence). CDR3 size: 15 residues. The CDR3 region is CASSLLAGGKYEQFF. CDR3 DNA: TGTGCCAGCAGTTTACTAGCGGGAGGGAAGTATGAGCAGTTCTTC.

The rearrangement uses TRBV6-5 and TRBJ2-1; tentatively, D is TRBD2 (6 bases). Germline V gene sequence: CDR1 MNHEY, CDR2 SVGAGI. This CDR3 has 12 residues. V was cut by 6 bases and J by 7 bases, with 10 bases left in between. The CDR3 nucleotides read TGTGCCAGCAGCCACGGGACTAATGAGCAGTTCTTC. Its protein product is CASSHGTNEQFF.

The gene calls are TRBV7-3 and TRBJ2-5, with TRBD2 matching 9 bases. Germline V gene data show CDR1 as SGHTA and CDR2 as FQGTGA. The trim removed 1 base at V and 4 bases at J, leaving 7 bases unmatched. The length of the CDR3 is 16 residues. CDR3 residues: CASSLNGGGAAETQYF. The CDR3, as DNA: TGTGCCAGCAGCTTAAATGGCGGGGGGGCTGCAGAGACCCAGTACTTC.

This chain joins TRBV15 and TRBJ2-1; 10 positions agree with TRBD2. Germline values: CDR1 LNHNV, CDR2 YYDKDF (reference sequence). V lost 0 bases, J lost 2 bases, and 1 base stayed unmatched. The CDR3 sequence is 16 residues long. DNA for the CDR3: TGTGCCACCAGCAGAGATAGCGGGGGGCCCTACAATGAGCAGTTCTTC. Translated: CATSRDSGGPYNEQFF.

The chain links TRBV7-2 to TRBJ2-7, with 7 positions matching TRBD2. CDR1 and CDR2 from the germline V gene are SGHTA and FQGNSA. CDR3 length: 17 amino acids. V was pared by 1 base and J by 3 bases, with 12 bases of the junction left unmatched. The CDR3 region has the DNA TGTGCCAGCAGCTTAGTTATTGTTGCGGGAGAACACTACGAGCAGTACTTC. The encoded protein is CASSLVIVAGEHYEQYF. Full variable domain (outside the CDR3, taken from reference TRBV7-2 and TRBJ2-7): GAGVSQSPSNKVTEKGKDVELRCDPISGHTALYWYRQSLGQGLEFLIYFQGNSAPDKSGLPSDRFSAERTGGSVSTLTIQRTQQEDSAVYLCASSLVIVAGEHYEQYFGPGTRLTVT.

The rearrangement links TRBV5-1 to TRBJ2-3, with a possible D match to TRBD2 (6 bases). The germline CDR1 and CDR2 sequences are SGHRS and YFSETQ. The CDR3 consists of 16 residues. V was pared by 2 bases and J by 1 base, with 14 bases between. In DNA, the CDR3 is TGCGCCAGCAGCTTACGGGGGTTGCAAGGCACAGATACGCAGTATTTT. It yields the protein CASSLRGLQGTDTQYF. Full variable domain (missing parts from reference TRBV5-1 and TRBJ2-3): KAGVTQTPRYLIKTRGQQVTLSCSPISGHRSVSWYQQTPGQGLQFLFEYFSETQRNKGNFPGRFSGRQFSNSRSEMNVSTLELGDSALYLCASSLRGLQGTDTQYFGPGTRLTVL.

V and J are TRBV29-1 and TRBJ2-7; 9 bases map to TRBD1. CDR3 length equals 12 residues. V lost 6 bases, J lost 2 bases, and 2 bases stayed unmatched. In germline, CDR1 is SQVTM, CDR2 ANQGSEA. The CDR3 region is CSVDRGPYEQYF. Written as DNA, the CDR3 is TGCAGCGTGGACAGGGGACCCTACGAGCAGTACTTC.

The J gene is TRBJ2-3, the V gene TRBV11-2, with 12 bases fitting TRBD2. CDR1 is SGHAT, CDR2 FQNNGV, per germline. V trimming: 1 base; J trimming: 5 bases; junction bases outside the gene matches: 4. The CDR3 has 16 residues. The CDR3 is CASSLGLAGVIDTQYF. The CDR3 DNA is TGTGCCAGCAGCTTAGGACTAGCGGGGGTTATAGATACGCAGTATTTT.